The present TCR beta chain was sequenced within a study of neoadjuvant nivolumab and ipilimumab in lung cancer. This clone was recorded only once. Its specificity is not known. The protocol was immunoSEQ multiplex PCR, while the TCRdb copy is restricted to in-frame clones and leaves out a portion. The repertoire includes about 38,000 clones, approximately 92% of them detected once, and approximately 3.6% sits in the top ten. Looked up from germline, CDR1 is MNHNY and CDR2 is SVGAGI (reference sequence). Trimming pared 6 bases from V and 2 bases from J, leaving 13 bases between. The CDR3 has 14 amino acids. Study-wide points: Only a single major-pathologic-response sample was available for clonality analysis. From pretherapy to surgery, tumor richness and clonality rose with dual therapy. Compared with tumor-adjacent uninvolved lung, resected tumors showed greater richness and clonality.

The sample in question was peripheral blood, obtained before neoadjuvant nivolumab, alone or with ipilimumab. The TCR was taken from an adult with non-small cell lung cancer. The genes are TRBV6-6 and TRBJ1-1, with D maybe TRBD1 (5 bases). CDR3 protein: CASSPRTPNTEAFF. In DNA, the CDR3 is TGTGCCAGCAGCCCTAGGACACCAAACACTGAAGCTTTCTTT.